One sample yielded the 23 T cell receptor beta chains listed below, sequenced in a study of cytomegalovirus exposure and HLA in healthy donors. Use of 60 Vbeta and 13 Jbeta primers characterized the PCR. Sequencing was performed with immunoSEQ multiplex PCR; in TCRdb, only in-frame clones are kept and a portion is missing. The table has 200,000 to 250,000 clones, over 75% seen once; the top ten hold 1.3%. The sample was PBMCs. These receptors were collected from a human donor in good health.

Of note for this clone: At one end the junction does not follow the germline gene, possibly because of a read error. This rearrangement joins TRBV7-9 to TRBJ2-2; the D is unclear. The germline V gene encodes CDR1 SEHNR and CDR2 FQNEAQ (reference sequence). The length of the CDR3 is 12 residues. The CDR3 DNA reads TGTTCCAGCAGCTTAGTGAGGGGGGAGCTGTTTTTT. It encodes CSSSLVRGELFF.

The chain combines TRBV6-5 with TRBJ2-1; 9 bases align to TRBD1. The CDR3 extends over 15 amino acids. Germline CDR1 and CDR2: MNHEY and SVGAGI. Trimming took 6 bases from V and 2 from J; bases not matched to a gene: 5. CDR3 bases: TGTGCCAGCAGCCCCGGGACAGGGCCCTACAATGAGCAGTTCTTC. Its translation is CASSPGTGPYNEQFF.

This sequence joins TRBV7-2 and TRBJ2-7; a weak D match, TRBD2 (6 bases). V gave up 4 bases and J gave up 2 bases, with 15 bases separating them. From germline, CDR1 is SGHTA and CDR2 FQGNSA. The CDR3 has 15 residues. In DNA, the CDR3 is TGTGCCAGCAGCTCATCGCCGGGACTCACCTACGAGCAGTACTTC. Amino acid sequence: CASSSSPGLTYEQYF. The full variable domain, rest sourced from reference TRBV7-2 and TRBJ2-7, is GAGVSQSPSNKVTEKGKDVELRCDPISGHTALYWYRQSLGQGLEFLIYFQGNSAPDKSGLPSDRFSAERTGGSVSTLTIQRTQQEDSAVYLCASSSSPGLTYEQYFGPGTRLTVT.

This chain joins TRBV7-3 and TRBJ2-1; D possibly corresponds to TRBD2 (5 bases). Trimming cost V 5 bases and J 3 bases, with 14 bases left between them. This CDR3 is 15 amino acids long. Germline CDR1 SGHTA, CDR2 FQGTGA. This CDR3 is CASSPLPGNYNEQFF. The CDR3 nucleotides are TGTGCCAGCAGCCCGCTGCCCGGGAACTACAATGAGCAGTTCTTC.

The rearrangement links TRBV20-1 to TRBJ1-2; no definite D call. Per the germline V gene, CDR1 is DFQATT and CDR2 is SNEGSKA (reference sequence). Trimming removed 8 bases at V and 11 bases at J, with 18 bases between. The length of the CDR3 is 11 residues. In DNA, the CDR3 is TGCAGTACCCAGAGGGCTGGAAGTTACACCTTC. Translation: CSTQRAGSYTF.

J is TRBJ2-5 and V is TRBV5-1; TRBD2 matches 11 bases. In germline, CDR1 is SGHRS, CDR2 YFSETQ. This CDR3 is built from 16 residues. V shed 1 base and J 5 bases; nucleotides not matched to a gene: 7. In DNA form, the CDR3 reads TGCGCCAGCAGCTTGATGCAATGGACTAGCGGGGAGACCCAGTACTTC. Its translation: CASSLMQWTSGETQYF. The variable domain in full, with the rest retrieved from reference TRBV5-1 and TRBJ2-5, is KAGVTQTPRYLIKTRGQQVTLSCSPISGHRSVSWYQQTPGQGLQFLFEYFSETQRNKGNFPGRFSGRQFSNSRSEMNVSTLELGDSALYLCASSLMQWTSGETQYFGPGTRLLVL.

This clone has only a few counts. The junction shows a germline mismatch at one end, possibly a read error. The rearrangement links TRBV7-9 to TRBJ1-1, with D uncertain. The CDR3 covers 14 residues. CDR1 and CDR2 from the germline V gene are SEHNR and FQNEAQ (reference sequence). The CDR3 DNA is TGTTCCAGCAGCTTTCGGGGATCGAACACTGAAGCTTTCTTT. This sequence encodes CSSSFRGSNTEAFF.

The chain combines TRBV9 with TRBJ1-1; the match to TRBD1 covers 9 bases. CDR3 length equals 14 residues. Unmatched junction bases numbered 9, after V lost 4 bases and J lost 8 bases. Germline V gene data show CDR1 as SGDLS and CDR2 as YYNGEE. The CDR3 sequence: CASSQGTGMREAFF. DNA of the CDR3: TGTGCCAGCAGCCAGGGGACAGGGATGAGAGAAGCTTTCTTT.

The chain carries TRBV19 and TRBJ2-5; TRBD1 aligns across 10 bases. The CDR3 runs 16 residues. Germline loops: CDR1 LNHDA, CDR2 SQIVND (reference sequence). The V segment lost 1 base and the J segment 5 bases; nucleotides outside the gene matches: 7. CDR3 sequence reads: CASSIGFEGQGETQYF. The CDR3 DNA follows: TGTGCCAGTAGTATAGGATTCGAGGGACAGGGGGAGACCCAGTACTTC.

This clone was found once. The chain has TRBV2 and TRBJ2-7; tentatively, D is TRBD2 (5 bases). V dropped 4 bases and J dropped 0 bases, with 10 bases sitting between them. Germline V gene data show CDR1 as SNHLY and CDR2 as FYNNEI. This CDR3 is built from 14 residues. The CDR3 here is CASSGETNSYEQYF. CDR3 in DNA: TGTGCCAGCAGTGGAGAGACTAACTCCTACGAGCAGTACTTC.

This clone was seen just once. The chain employs TRBV10-3 and TRBJ2-7; TRBD2 matches at 8 bases. The length of the CDR3 is 15 residues. CDR1 and CDR2 (germline): ENHRY, SYGVKD. The V segment lost 0 bases and the J segment 4 bases; nucleotides outside the gene matches: 5. The CDR3 loop reads CAISESLAGPYEQYF. CDR3 DNA: TGTGCCATCAGTGAGTCGCTAGCGGGTCCTTACGAGCAGTACTTC.

The chain carries TRBV10-1 and TRBJ2-1, with D possibly TRBD1 on 5 matching bases. This CDR3 region has 13 residues. V lost 5 bases, J lost 7 bases, and 12 bases lay in between. Germline-derived CDR1 and CDR2 are WNHNN and SYGVQD (reference sequence). CDR3 amino acids: CASSPLDTNEQFF. The CDR3 DNA reads as TGCGCCAGCAGTCCGTTGGACACTAATGAGCAGTTCTTC.

The V gene is TRBV28, the J gene TRBJ2-1; tentative D call: TRBD2 (5 bases). The CDR3 loop spans 16 amino acids. Trimming cost V 7 bases and J 3 bases, with 19 bases left between them. Germline CDR1 MDHEN, CDR2 SYDVKM. In nucleotides, the CDR3 is TGTGCCAGCACTGGGAGTGCTATCAGGCACTACAATGAGCAGTTCTTC. Encoded protein: CASTGSAIRHYNEQFF.

The table lists this clone with a count of one. The gene calls are TRBV19 and TRBJ2-7; 8 bases line up with TRBD1. J was trimmed by 5 bases and V by 1 base; bases with no gene match: 4. Looked up from germline, CDR1 is LNHDA and CDR2 is SQIVND (reference sequence). The CDR3 loop spans 14 amino acids. The CDR3 DNA is TGTGCCAGTAGTATAGTGGACAGGGTCAACGAGCAGTACTTC. It encodes CASSIVDRVNEQYF.

This chain links TRBV27 with TRBJ2-7, with 7 bases lining up with TRBD2. The J segment lost 5 bases and the V segment lost 3 bases, leaving 4 bases of the junction unmatched. Germline V lookup: CDR1 MNHEY, CDR2 SMNVEV (reference sequence). The CDR3 contains 13 residues. The CDR3 spells CASSLWTSNEQYF. CDR3 DNA: TGTGCCAGCAGTTTGTGGACTAGTAACGAGCAGTACTTC.

The V gene is TRBV18, the J gene TRBJ1-1; no clear D gene. The CDR3 runs 13 residues. The V gene lost 5 bases and the J gene lost 1 base, with 8 bases spanning the gap. Germline-derived CDR1 and CDR2 are KGHSH and LQKENI. The CDR3 DNA follows: TGTGCCAGCTCAGAAGGCGGGAACACTGAAGCTTTCTTT. Encoded protein: CASSEGGNTEAFF. The entire variable domain, with the rest obtained from reference TRBV18 and TRBJ1-1, is as follows: NAGVMQNPRHLVRRRGQEARLRCSPMKGHSHVYWYRQLPEEGLKFMVYLQKENIIDESGMPKERFSAEFPKEGPSILRIQQVVRGDSAAYFCASSEGGNTEAFFGQGTRLTVV.

The J gene is TRBJ2-1, the V gene TRBV7-2; unclear D gene. The length of the CDR3 is 20 residues. From germline, CDR1 is SGHTA and CDR2 FQGNSA. Trimming stripped 0 bases from V and 7 bases from J, with 28 bases between. The CDR3 region has the DNA TGTGCCAGCAGCTTAGCGTCTCTTACCCGCTTAGCCGGCGTCGAGAATGAGCAGTTCTTC. Amino acids: CASSLASLTRLAGVENEQFF.

This clone came up once. V and J are TRBV14 and TRBJ1-2; D not resolved. CDR1 is SGHDN, CDR2 FVKESK, per germline. Trimming left V 0 bases short and J 4 bases short, with 6 bases between. This CDR3 has 13 amino acids. The CDR3, as DNA: TGTGCCAGCAGCCAAGACTGGCCCTATGGCTACACCTTC. Translation gives CASSQDWPYGYTF.

This chain uses TRBV9 with TRBJ2-7, with TRBD1 matching 9 bases. The CDR3 has 14 amino acids. Germline CDR1 is SGDLS and CDR2 is YYNGEE. Trimming cost V 4 bases and J 5 bases; bases outside gene matches: 7. The CDR3 protein is CASSFRTGDHEQYF. The DNA of the CDR3 is TGTGCCAGCAGCTTTAGGACAGGGGATCACGAGCAGTACTTC.

This clone was seen a single time. The chain recombines TRBV29-1 with TRBJ2-3; 7 positions agree with TRBD2. The germline V gene encodes CDR1 SQVTM and CDR2 ANQGSEA. The CDR3 extends over 13 amino acids. The junction had 7 bases not matched to a gene; V was cut back by 7 bases and J by 3 bases. The CDR3 reads CSGTSESTDTQYF. In DNA form, the CDR3 reads TGCAGCGGAACTAGCGAGAGTACAGATACGCAGTATTTT.

This chain uses TRBV7-3 with TRBJ2-7; 9 nucleotides line up with TRBD2. CDR3 length: 15 amino acids. J gave up 2 bases and V 5 bases, and 7 bases lay outside the gene matches. Per the germline V gene, CDR1 is SGHTA and CDR2 is FQGTGA. The CDR3 DNA reads TGTGCCAGCAGCCCTGCGGGGGGGAGAGCCTACGAGCAGTACTTC. Encoded protein: CASSPAGGRAYEQYF.

The chain carries TRBV5-4 and TRBJ2-7; 10 nucleotides agree with TRBD1. The V gene end was trimmed by 4 bases and the J gene end by 3 bases; junction bases not matched to a gene: 7. From germline, CDR1 is SGHNT and CDR2 YYREEE (reference sequence). CDR3 length: 15 amino acids. The CDR3 DNA sequence: TGTGCCAGCAGCGCCGGGACAGGGGTATACTACGAGCAGTACTTC. It encodes CASSAGTGVYYEQYF.

The gene calls are TRBV4-1 and TRBJ2-5; maybe TRBD1 (7 bases). Per the germline V gene, CDR1 is MGHRA and CDR2 is YSYEKL. The CDR3 has 17 residues. The germline V and J ends were trimmed by 1 base and 5 bases, with 20 bases remaining between them. The CDR3 DNA is TGCGCCAGCAGCCAAGGGCGATCGCAGGGGGGTCTGGAGACCCAGTACTTC. Translating it yields CASSQGRSQGGLETQYF.